These 14 T cell receptor beta chains came from one sample sequenced in a study of T cells expressing NK-cell markers. TCRdb processed the 5' RACE reads again and assigns one entry to each CDR3 protein, with no DNA. This sample's clone table lists about 21,000 distinct CDR3 sequences. Sequencing was done on a sample of blood T cells: a sorted CD56 or NKG2C T cell subset, CD4+ or CD8+ T cells, or bulk PBMC T cells (not recorded which). The receptor set was obtained from a man aged 18-75 years in good health.

The CDR3 region is CASAPLGEAFF. The V call is TRBV12-3 or TRBV12-4, the J call TRBJ1-1; TCRdb lists TRBD1, though no DNA is available to test this call. This CDR3 is 11 amino acids long.

The chain recombines TRBV15 with TRBJ1-4; TCRdb reports TRBD1, a call that lacks DNA to check it against. Per the germline V gene, CDR1 is LNHNV and CDR2 is YYDKDF (reference sequence). This CDR3 is built from 16 residues. The CDR3 is CATSRDRGTGAEKLFF.

This chain uses TRBV2 with TRBJ2-4; TCRdb's D call of TRBD1 is untestable without DNA. Per the germline V gene, CDR1 is SNHLY and CDR2 is FYNNEI. There are 17 residues in the CDR3. CDR3 residues: CASSEDVGTPDKNIQYF.

The J gene is TRBJ2-7, the V gene TRBV7-2; lacking DNA, the TRBD2 call made by TCRdb goes unchecked. Germline-derived CDR1 and CDR2 are SGHTA and FQGNSA. The CDR3 covers 15 residues. CDR3: CASSSASGGSYEQYF. Full variable domain (rest looked up from reference TRBV7-2 and TRBJ2-7): GAGVSQSPSNKVTEKGKDVELRCDPISGHTALYWYRQSLGQGLEFLIYFQGNSAPDKSGLPSDRFSAERTGGSVSTLTIQRTQQEDSAVYLCASSSASGGSYEQYFGPGTRLTVT.

The chain uses TRBV19 and TRBJ2-3; TCRdb returns TRBD2, unconfirmable since there is no DNA. Germline V CDR1 and CDR2: LNHDA, SQIVND (reference sequence). The CDR3 sequence is 14 residues long. The CDR3 spells CASSFSSTTDTQYF.

The CDR3 reads CASSHTLAGAFTDTQYF. The rearrangement uses TRBV7-9 and TRBJ2-3; the TCRdb call, TRBD2, lacks DNA for checking. This CDR3 region has 17 residues. CDR1 and CDR2 (germline): SEHNR, FQNEAQ (reference sequence).

The chain uses TRBV20-1 and TRBJ2-7. Germline V lookup: CDR1 DFQATT, CDR2 SNEGSKA (reference sequence). This CDR3 is built from 16 residues. The CDR3 spells CSASFLSRQLRYEQYF.

The chain uses TRBV11-2 and TRBJ2-5; the TCRdb call, TRBD2, lacks DNA for checking. Per the germline V gene, CDR1 is SGHAT and CDR2 is FQNNGV. This CDR3 region has 17 residues. CDR3 loop: CASSDPWVAGGKETQYF.

The genes are TRBV6-1 and TRBJ2-7; TCRdb outputs TRBD1, but without DNA this stays unchecked. The CDR3 spans 15 residues. The germline V gene encodes CDR1 MNHNS and CDR2 SASEGT. This CDR3 reads CASSEPSGGRVEQYF.

The V and J genes are TRBV29-1 and TRBJ2-3; the TCRdb D gene call, TRBD2, has no DNA to confirm it. Germline lookup yields CDR1 SQVTM and CDR2 ANQGSEA. This CDR3 is built from 14 residues. The CDR3 loop is CSVVPSGRTDTQYF.

The genes are TRBV6-1 and TRBJ2-1; no DNA is available, so the TRBD1 call from TCRdb remains unchecked. The CDR3 runs to 15 residues. Germline CDR1 reads MNHNS; CDR2 reads SASEGT. CDR3 region: CASSDEGKGYNEQFF.

The chain has TRBV7-2 and TRBJ2-7. Germline values: CDR1 SGHTA, CDR2 FQGNSA. The CDR3 loop spans 13 amino acids. The CDR3 region is CASSLGRSYEQYF. The entire variable domain, with the rest obtained from reference TRBV7-2 and TRBJ2-7, is as follows: GAGVSQSPSNKVTEKGKDVELRCDPISGHTALYWYRQSLGQGLEFLIYFQGNSAPDKSGLPSDRFSAERTGGSVSTLTIQRTQQEDSAVYLCASSLGRSYEQYFGPGTRLTVT.

The chain links TRBV19 to TRBJ1-1; TCRdb proposes TRBD1, but this gene call is untestable without DNA. The CDR3 extends over 15 amino acids. CDR1 and CDR2 (germline): LNHDA, SQIVND (reference sequence). The CDR3 is CASRLGAQVNTEAFF.

This chain uses TRBV9 with TRBJ1-4; checking the TCRdb D call of TRBD1 is not possible without DNA. CDR3 length equals 16 residues. Germline CDR1 is SGDLS and CDR2 is YYNGEE. CDR3 loop: CASSVGDSTANEKLFF.